The 20 T cell receptor beta chains in this list originate from one sample, sequenced in a study of shared clonotypes between healthy human individuals (dated by TCRdb to 2018 to 2020). For the CD8 naive samples, CD45RO-negative cells were positively selected for CCR7, yielding a CD45RA+CCR7+ population from which TemRA cells were excluded. The library came from the immunoSEQ multiplex PCR assay. TCRdb carries this immuneACCESS record with in-frame sequences only. Its versions omit some clonotypes, under half of them owing to an unresolved V gene in the studies checked, with the rest unexplained. In this sample the table shows about 2.1 million clones, 80% to 95% of which occur a single time. Clones ranked in the top ten supply roughly 1.7% of the sample. The sequenced material came from naive CD8+ T cells from PBMCs. The meaning of the sample's cell subset or site label: CD45RA+CCR7+. These receptors were obtained from a man younger than 35 in good health. Some clones in this sample may be carry-over from other donors' samples.

Worth noting for this clone: The identical CDR3 is also encoded by other nucleotide sequences in the sample. This chain joins TRBV2 and TRBJ2-7; a weak D match, TRBD2 (6 bases). CDR3 length: 14 amino acids. In germline, CDR1 is SNHLY, CDR2 FYNNEI. Trimming removed 4 bases from V and 0 bases from J, with 10 bases in between. Here the CDR3 DNA reads TGTGCCAGCAGTGGGACCGGGAGCTCCTACGAGCAGTACTTC. Residues: CASSGTGSSYEQYF.

This clone was observed once. The rearrangement joins TRBV28 to TRBJ2-7, with a weak D call TRBD1 (5 bases). Trimming removed 3 bases from V and 6 bases from J, with 12 bases in between. This CDR3 is built from 13 residues. Germline loops: CDR1 MDHEN, CDR2 SYDVKM. The CDR3 DNA sequence: TGTGCCAGCAGTTTGGCAGGGATACGCGAGCAGTACTTC. Translation: CASSLAGIREQYF. Drawing the rest from reference TRBV28 and TRBJ2-7, the complete variable domain is DVKVTQSSRYLVKRTGEKVFLECVQDMDHENMFWYRQDPGLGLRLIYFSYDVKMKEKGDIPEGYSVSREKKERFSLILESASTNQTSMYLCASSLAGIREQYFGPGTRLTVT.

This chain links TRBV19 with TRBJ2-6, with unresolved D. The CDR3 sequence is 15 residues long. The germline V gene encodes CDR1 LNHDA and CDR2 SQIVND (reference sequence). V lost 1 base to trimming and J lost 1 base, with 5 bases between them. The CDR3: CASSIARSGANVLTF. CDR3 DNA sequence: TGTGCCAGTAGTATAGCTCGGTCTGGGGCCAACGTCCTGACTTTC. Filled out from reference TRBV19 and TRBJ2-6, the complete variable domain reads DGGITQSPKYLFRKEGQNVTLSCEQNLNHDAMYWYRQDPGQGLRLIYYSQIVNDFQKGDIAEGYSVSREKKESFPLTVTSAQKNPTAFYLCASSIARSGANVLTFGAGSRLTVL.

This chain uses TRBV7-8 with TRBJ2-1; 14 positions agree with TRBD2. V lost 1 base and J lost 1; bases outside the gene matches: 6. The germline gives CDR1 SGHVS, CDR2 FQNEAQ. The CDR3 runs 19 residues. CDR3 nucleotide sequence: TGTGCCAGCAGCTTAGAGCGCGGACTAGCGGGAGGTTCCTACAATGAGCAGTTCTTC. Protein product: CASSLERGLAGGSYNEQFF.

The V and J genes are TRBV19 and TRBJ2-7; 7 nucleotides line up with TRBD1. This CDR3 contains 14 residues. Germline V CDR1 and CDR2: LNHDA, SQIVND (reference sequence). The J segment lost 2 bases and the V segment lost 4 bases, leaving 5 bases of the junction unmatched. The CDR3 sequence is CASSKRGPPYEQYF. The CDR3 region has the DNA TGTGCCAGTAGTAAAAGGGGGCCTCCCTACGAGCAGTACTTC. Based on the CDR3 plus reference TRBV19 and TRBJ2-7, the full variable domain is DGGITQSPKYLFRKEGQNVTLSCEQNLNHDAMYWYRQDPGQGLRLIYYSQIVNDFQKGDIAEGYSVSREKKESFPLTVTSAQKNPTAFYLCASSKRGPPYEQYFGPGTRLTVT.

A remark on this clone: Additional DNA sequences in this sample encode the identical CDR3. CDR3: CASSLSVGELFF. DNA of the CDR3: TGTGCCAGCAGTTTATCGGTCGGGGAGCTGTTTTTT. This chain uses TRBV28 with TRBJ2-2, with unresolved D. Trimming removed 1 base from V and 7 bases from J, with 4 bases in between. This CDR3 contains 12 residues. Germline assignment: CDR1 MDHEN and CDR2 SYDVKM.

This clone occurred once. V is TRBV28 and J is TRBJ2-7; TRBD2 aligns across 8 bases. Germline V gene data show CDR1 as MDHEN and CDR2 as SYDVKM. This CDR3 has 16 residues. Trimming removed 4 bases from V and 3 bases from J; junction bases left unmatched: 11. CDR3 nucleotide sequence: TGTGCCAGCAGTTACCCCTACCTAGCGGGTGACTACGAGCAGTACTTC. Translation: CASSYPYLAGDYEQYF.

This clone was seen only a few times. This CDR3 is also generated by other DNA sequences in the sample. The chain is built from TRBV28 and TRBJ2-1; 11 nucleotides agree with TRBD2. This CDR3 has 16 amino acids. Trimming cost V 2 bases and J 2 bases; bases outside gene matches: 2. CDR1 is MDHEN and CDR2 is SYDVKM in the germline V gene. For the CDR3, the DNA is TGTGCCAGCAGTTTACGACTAGCGGGAACCTACAATGAGCAGTTCTTC. Residues: CASSLRLAGTYNEQFF.

In regard to this clone: This CDR3 is also generated by other DNA sequences in the sample. This rearrangement joins TRBV4-2 to TRBJ2-5, with unresolved D. V gave up 1 base and J gave up 2 bases, with 8 bases separating them. Germline CDR1 is LGHNA and CDR2 is YNFKEQ. This CDR3 contains 14 residues. In DNA form, the CDR3 reads TGTGCCAGCAGCCAAGTCGGCTCTCAAGAGACCCAGTACTTC. Amino acid sequence: CASSQVGSQETQYF.

CDR3: CASSQDRQDGYTF. CDR3 bases: TGCGCCAGCAGCCAAGATCGGCAGGATGGCTACACCTTC. The chain couples TRBV4-1 to TRBJ1-2; no reliable D call. There are 13 residues in the CDR3. The V and J ends lost 0 bases and 6 bases respectively, with 8 bases between them. Germline V CDR1 and CDR2: MGHRA, YSYEKL.

The rearrangement links TRBV15 to TRBJ2-7; D possibly corresponds to TRBD1 (5 bases). Per the germline V gene, CDR1 is LNHNV and CDR2 is YYDKDF (reference sequence). Trimming cost V 6 bases and J 4 bases, with 19 bases left between them. This CDR3 comprises 15 residues. In nucleotides, the CDR3 is TGTGCCACCAGGGTCGGAGCAGGGAAAAGATACGAGCAGTACTTC. Protein sequence: CATRVGAGKRYEQYF.

CDR3 amino acids: CASSYTSGPGNEQFF. DNA of the CDR3: TGTGCCAGCAGCTACACTAGCGGGCCGGGCAATGAGCAGTTCTTC. V is TRBV7-3 and J is TRBJ2-1, with 9 bases that match TRBD2. Germline assignment: CDR1 SGHTA and CDR2 FQGTGA. Trimming cost V 4 bases and J 6 bases; bases outside gene matches: 7. The CDR3 covers 15 residues. The complete variable domain, with remaining parts taken from reference TRBV7-3 and TRBJ2-1, reads GAGVSQTPSNKVTEKGKYVELRCDPISGHTALYWYRQSLGQGPEFLIYFQGTGAADDSGLPNDRFFAVRPEGSVSTLKIQRTERGDSAVYLCASSYTSGPGNEQFFGPGTRLTVL.

The chain recombines TRBV28 with TRBJ1-2; D is unclear. The CDR3 is made up of 13 amino acids. The germline V gene encodes CDR1 MDHEN and CDR2 SYDVKM. Trimming took off 3 bases at V and 2 bases at J, with 7 bases between the two ends. CDR3 in DNA: TGTGCCAGCAGTTTCGACGGAAACTATGGCTACACCTTC. Encoded protein: CASSFDGNYGYTF.

V and J are TRBV11-3 and TRBJ2-1; D ambiguous. V was pared by 4 bases and J by 4 bases, with 8 bases between. This CDR3 has 13 amino acids. Germline V lookup: CDR1 SGHNT, CDR2 YENEEA. CDR3 protein: CASSSGRYNEQFF. The CDR3 bases are TGTGCCAGCAGCTCCGGCAGGTACAATGAGCAGTTCTTC. The full variable domain, rest sourced from reference TRBV11-3 and TRBJ2-1, is EAGVVQSPRYKIIEKKQPVAFWCNPISGHNTLYWYLQNLGQGPELLIRYENEEAVDDSQLPKDRFSAERLKGVDSTLKIQPAELGDSAVYLCASSSGRYNEQFFGPGTRLTVL.

J is TRBJ1-2 and V is TRBV29-1; D is unclear. The CDR3 consists of 13 residues. V dropped 6 bases and J dropped 3 bases, with 14 bases sitting between them. CDR1 and CDR2 from the germline V gene are SQVTM and ANQGSEA. CDR3 sequence reads: CSVGPGSDYGYTF. The CDR3 coding sequence is TGCAGCGTAGGACCCGGGAGCGACTATGGCTACACCTTC.

J is TRBJ2-7 and V is TRBV14; D remains ambiguous. Trimming removed 0 bases from V and 0 bases from J, with 12 bases in between. The length of the CDR3 is 16 residues. CDR1 and CDR2 from the germline V gene are SGHDN and FVKESK. The CDR3 here is CASSQDLTASSYEQYF. Here the CDR3 DNA reads TGTGCCAGCAGCCAAGATCTTACAGCCAGCTCCTACGAGCAGTACTTC.

Regarding this clone: The limits of the CDR3 on the DNA are not certain, so only TCRdb's listed CDR3 is given. This chain joins TRBV12-5 and TRBJ1-3. Germline V gene sequence: CDR1 LGHNT, CDR2 FRNRAP. From its first to its last residue, the CDR3 has 17 amino acids. The CDR3 loop reads CASGLDDFRGSGNTIYF.

This chain joins TRBV4-1 and TRBJ2-5; TRBD2 matches at 7 bases. Per the germline V gene, CDR1 is MGHRA and CDR2 is YSYEKL. The V gene end was trimmed by 1 base and the J gene end by 0 bases; junction bases not matched to a gene: 5. The CDR3 is made up of 16 amino acids. CDR3 sequence (DNA): TGCGCCAGCAGCCAAGGCCCAGCGGGGTACCAAGAGACCCAGTACTTC. Protein product: CASSQGPAGYQETQYF.

The rearrangement uses TRBV5-4 and TRBJ2-7, with TRBD2 matching 7 bases. Trimming at V came to 3 bases and at J to 6 bases, leaving 6 bases not matched to a gene. This CDR3 spans 13 amino acids. Germline V CDR1 and CDR2: SGHNT, YYREEE (reference sequence). The CDR3 spells CASSWGGVSEQYF. CDR3 in DNA: TGTGCCAGCAGCTGGGGGGGAGTCTCCGAGCAGTACTTC.

The J gene is TRBJ2-1, the V gene TRBV5-1; the D gene is possibly TRBD1 (6 bases). The V end was cut by 3 bases, the J end by 7 bases, with 23 bases between. This CDR3 is 17 amino acids long. Germline V gives CDR1 SGHRS, CDR2 YFSETQ. The CDR3 sequence is CASSSYRDTDPKNEQFF. As DNA, the CDR3 is TGCGCCAGCAGCTCCTACCGGGACACCGATCCGAAAAATGAGCAGTTCTTC.